This TCR beta chain came from a study of CD8 T cells in Susac syndrome. Study findings and constraints: Regarding the TCR sequencing and HLA analysis, the study admitted that a relatively small number of individuals were involved.

The germline CDR1 and CDR2 sequences are LNHDA and SQIVND (reference sequence). V was trimmed by 3 bases and J by 2 bases, leaving 18 bases between them. The CDR3 is 17 residues long. Worth noting for this clonotype: Antigen: not known.

Multiple sclerosis controls were treatment-naive patients with stable or active relapsing-remitting disease. CD8+ and CD4+ T cells were negatively isolated; TEMRA cells were FACS-enriched. Reverse transcription of 0.5 to 1 ug RNA was performed with random hexamers. It was immunoSEQ multiplex PCR that amplified TCR beta CDR3 across 54 Vbeta and 13 Jbeta. TCRdb redid the calling of the immunoSEQ multiplex PCR reads with MiXCR, one entry per CDR3 protein. The sample lists around 200,000 distinct CDR3 sequences; 92% were seen once. Sequenced: CD8+ T cells from PBMCs. The rearrangement uses TRBV19 and TRBJ2-3; a weak D match, TRBD1 (6 bases). The sequence was collected from a human donor with multiple sclerosis. The CDR3 bases are TGTGCCAGTAGTATGAAATCAGGGGTCCAGTTCACAGATACGCAGTATTTT. Translation: CASSMKSGVQFTDTQYF.